This passage covers 13 T cell receptor beta chains from one sample sequenced in a study of T-cell reconstitution after alpha-beta-depleted transplantation in children. Unique molecular identifiers were incorporated when the TCRbeta library was constructed. TCRdb processed the PCR reads anew with MiXCR; each CDR3 protein has one entry. Among about 610,000 distinct CDR3 sequences listed, about 10% were seen once. This specimen consisted of PBMCs from the stem cell graft donor, obtained from the stem cell graft. The source is a human donor who donated a stem cell graft to a child with acute myeloid leukemia.

Concerning this clonotype itself: This may stem from a read error, because a much larger clone lies one nucleotide away. This chain joins TRBV10-3 and TRBJ2-2; D is undetermined. Germline V CDR1 and CDR2: ENHRY, SYGVKD. The CDR3 runs 13 residues. In DNA form, the CDR3 reads TGTGCCTTCAGTATCATGGGGACCGGGGAGCTGTTTTTT. Translated, it gives CAFSIMGTGELFF.

This clonotype was picked up many times. The rearrangement links TRBV12-3 or TRBV12-4 to TRBJ2-6; D is possibly TRBD1 or TRBD2 (5 bases each). The CDR3 sequence is 16 residues long. The V and J ends lost 7 bases and 0 bases respectively, with 13 bases between them. The DNA for the CDR3 is TGTGCCAGCACCCGGGACCGCAGCTCTGGGGCCAACGTCCTGACTTTC. Translated: CASTRDRSSGANVLTF.

Ten or more counts support this clonotype. This chain links TRBV28 with TRBJ2-1, with TRBD1 matching over 7 bases. V trimming: 4 bases; J trimming: 8 bases; junction bases outside the gene matches: 11. The CDR3 loop spans 15 amino acids. CDR1 and CDR2 (germline): MDHEN, SYDVKM. DNA of the CDR3: TGTGCCAGCAGTTCAGGGGGTAGGGGCGCGGATGAGCAGTTCTTC. Protein sequence: CASSSGGRGADEQFF.

The rearrangement uses TRBV5-1 and TRBJ2-3, with 8 bases that match TRBD2. V shed 4 bases and J 2 bases; nucleotides not matched to a gene: 9. CDR3 length: 16 residues. Per germline, CDR1 SGHRS and CDR2 YFSETQ. CDR3 coding DNA: TGCGCCAGCAGCCAAGACCCAGCGGGAGTCACAGATACGCAGTATTTT. Its translation: CASSQDPAGVTDTQYF.

The V call is TRBV28, the J call TRBJ1-1; tentative D call: TRBD1 (6 bases). Trimming shortened V by 7 bases and J by 0 bases, and 18 bases separated the two germline ends. The CDR3 runs 16 residues. Germline CDR1 MDHEN, CDR2 SYDVKM. CDR3 bases: TGTGCCAGCAAAGGGCAGGGGACCATTATGAACACTGAAGCTTTCTTT. Translating gives CASKGQGTIMNTEAFF.

This clonotype appeared many times. The rearrangement links TRBV25-1 to TRBJ1-1; D remains ambiguous. The CDR3 runs 12 residues. With 4 bases removed from V and 0 bases from J, the gap between germline ends came to 3 bases. The germline V gene has CDR1 MGHDK and CDR2 SYGVNS. The CDR3 DNA is TGTGCCAGCAGTGGGCTGAACACTGAAGCTTTCTTT. Translating gives CASSGLNTEAFF.

The chain recombines TRBV7-2 with TRBJ2-1; maybe TRBD1 (5 bases). Per germline, CDR1 SGHTA and CDR2 FQGNSA. The CDR3 runs to 15 residues. V dropped 2 bases and J dropped 4 bases, with 12 bases sitting between them. The CDR3 loop is CASSLNPTGYNEQFF. Written as DNA, the CDR3 is TGTGCCAGCAGCTTAAACCCAACAGGATACAATGAGCAGTTCTTC.

This clonotype was detected many times. CDR3 DNA sequence: TGCAGCGTCGCGATAGGGGGGGCCAACGTCCTGACTTTC. Translating gives CSVAIGGANVLTF. This chain uses TRBV29-1 with TRBJ2-6; D unresolved. V lost 6 bases to trimming and J lost 4 bases, with 10 bases between them. This CDR3 is 13 amino acids long. The germline V gene has CDR1 SQVTM and CDR2 ANQGSEA.

This clonotype was recorded a few times. J is TRBJ2-1 and V is TRBV15; D may be TRBD2 (7 bases). Germline V lookup: CDR1 LNHNV, CDR2 YYDKDF (reference sequence). Trimming shortened V by 0 bases and J by 8 bases, and 14 bases separated the two germline ends. This CDR3 contains 15 residues. The CDR3 spells CATSREVLGGDEQFF. DNA for the CDR3: TGTGCCACCAGCAGAGAGGTCCTAGGGGGGGATGAGCAGTTCTTC.

Many counts were recorded for this clonotype. The V call is TRBV29-1, the J call TRBJ2-3, with D perhaps matching TRBD1 or TRBD2 (6 bases each). Trimming took off 6 bases at V and 2 bases at J, with 21 bases between the two ends. CDR3 size: 16 residues. In germline, CDR1 is SQVTM, CDR2 ANQGSEA. CDR3 DNA: TGCAGCGTCAACGGGGGCGGAGTTGGTCCCACAGATACGCAGTATTTT. It translates to CSVNGGGVGPTDTQYF.

The sample holds many counts of this clonotype. The rearrangement links TRBV20-1 to TRBJ1-5; TRBD1 aligns across 7 bases. The CDR3 runs 14 residues. From germline, CDR1 is DFQATT and CDR2 SNEGSKA (reference sequence). With V trimmed by 8 bases and J by 2 bases, 9 bases remained unmatched. CDR3 nucleotide sequence: TGCAGTTCCCAAAAGGGACAGCGCAATCAGCCCCAGCATTTT. Translating gives CSSQKGQRNQPQHF.

This sequence joins TRBV20-1 and TRBJ1-5; possibly TRBD1 for D (6 bases). The germline V gene encodes CDR1 DFQATT and CDR2 SNEGSKA (reference sequence). This CDR3 region has 15 residues. Trimming left V 5 bases short and J 0 bases short, with 14 bases between. The CDR3 here is CSAADSSFSNQPQHF. CDR3 DNA: TGCAGTGCTGCGGACAGCTCCTTTAGCAATCAGCCCCAGCATTTT.

Only a few counts were recorded for this clonotype. The chain links TRBV12-3 or TRBV12-4 to TRBJ2-7, with D perhaps matching TRBD2 (5 bases). Trimming pared 6 bases from V and 5 bases from J, leaving 14 bases between. This CDR3 is built from 13 residues. The CDR3 DNA sequence: TGTGCCAGCAGCCGGGGTCGAAACAACGAGCAGTACTTC. It encodes CASSRGRNNEQYF.